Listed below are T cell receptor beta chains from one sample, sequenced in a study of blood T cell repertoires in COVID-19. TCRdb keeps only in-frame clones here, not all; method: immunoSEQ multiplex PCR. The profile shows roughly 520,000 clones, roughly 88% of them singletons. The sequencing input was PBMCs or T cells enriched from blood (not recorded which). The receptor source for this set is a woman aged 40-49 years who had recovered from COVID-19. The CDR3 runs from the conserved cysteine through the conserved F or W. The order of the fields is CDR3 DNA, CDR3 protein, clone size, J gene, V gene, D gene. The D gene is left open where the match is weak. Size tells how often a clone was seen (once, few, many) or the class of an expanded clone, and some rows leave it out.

DNA: TGTGCCAGCTCATCATCCGTACTTAGCTCCTACAATGAGCAGTTCTTC
CDR3: CASSSSVLSSYNEQFF
size: once
J: TRBJ2-1
V: TRBV18
D: NA

DNA: TGCGCCAGCAGCCAAGATGCGGGAAGGTCCTATAATTCACCCCTCCACTTT
CDR3: CASSQDAGRSYNSPLHF
size: once
J: TRBJ1-6
V: TRBV4-3
D: NA

DNA: TGTGCTAGTGGCCAAGGACAGGGAAGTCAGCCCCAGCATTTT
CDR3: CASGQGQGSQPQHF
size: NA
J: TRBJ1-5
V: TRBV12-5
D: TRBD1

DNA: TGTGCCAGCAGCCGCCAAGGGGGACAGAACTATGGCTACACCTTC
CDR3: CASSRQGGQNYGYTF
size: few
J: TRBJ1-2
V: TRBV3-1/TRBV3-2
D: TRBD1

DNA: TGTGCCAGCTCACGGACAGGGGGGACTGAAGCTTTCTTT
CDR3: CASSRTGGTEAFF
size: NA
J: TRBJ1-1
V: TRBV18
D: TRBD1

DNA: TGTGCCAGCAGTCCCGGGACTAGCGACATGGGGGTTTACTACAATGAGCAGTTCTTC
CDR3: CASSPGTSDMGVYYNEQFF
size: NA
J: TRBJ2-1
V: TRBV6-2/TRBV6-3
D: TRBD2

DNA: TGCGCCAGCAGCTTTGGACTAGCGGGAGCCTACAATGAGCAGTTCTTC
CDR3: CASSFGLAGAYNEQFF
size: NA
J: TRBJ2-1
V: TRBV5-1
D: TRBD2

DNA: TGTGCCAGCAGCCAAGATTTGTCGGACTATGAAGCTTTCTTT
CDR3: CASSQDLSDYEAFF
size: NA
J: TRBJ1-1
V: TRBV14
D: NA

DNA: TGCAGCGTTATCGGCGGCCTTAATGAAAAACTGTTTTTT
CDR3: CSVIGGLNEKLFF
size: once
J: TRBJ1-4
V: TRBV29-1
D: NA

DNA: TGTGCCTGGAGTGTAAGCGGGAGTATTGATGAGCAGTTCTTC
CDR3: CAWSVSGSIDEQFF
size: once
J: TRBJ2-1
V: TRBV30
D: TRBD2

DNA: TGTGCCAGTAGTATAGGGACACTTAACACCGGGGAGCTGTTTTTT
CDR3: CASSIGTLNTGELFF
size: once
J: TRBJ2-2
V: TRBV19
D: NA

DNA: TGTGCCAGCAGCCAAGGGGCCGGAAACAATGAGCAGTTCTTC
CDR3: CASSQGAGNNEQFF
size: NA
J: TRBJ2-1
V: TRBV3-1/TRBV3-2
D: NA

DNA: TGCAGCGCCACGACTAGTAGTATTGAGCAGTTCTTC
CDR3: CSATTSSIEQFF
size: once
J: TRBJ2-1
V: TRBV29-1
D: NA

DNA: TGTGCCAGTAGTCGCCTGCCGGGACTAGAGAGCTCCTACGAGCAGTACTTC
CDR3: CASSRLPGLESSYEQYF
size: once
J: TRBJ2-7
V: TRBV19
D: TRBD2

DNA: TGTGCCAGCAGCTTAGCGGGGACTTTCGAGCAGTACTTC
CDR3: CASSLAGTFEQYF
size: NA
J: TRBJ2-7
V: TRBV7-9
D: NA

DNA: TGTGCCAGCAGTTACCCCCCAGGGAGGATCTACGAGCAGTACTTC
CDR3: CASSYPPGRIYEQYF
size: NA
J: TRBJ2-7
V: TRBV6-2/TRBV6-3
D: NA

DNA: TGCAGCGTAGGGTCGGGGAATCAGCCCCAGCATTTT
CDR3: CSVGSGNQPQHF
size: NA
J: TRBJ1-5
V: TRBV29-1
D: NA

DNA: TGTGCCAGCAACAATTACTGGGACAGTCTACAAGAGACCCAGTACTTC
CDR3: CASNNYWDSLQETQYF
size: NA
J: TRBJ2-5
V: TRBV2
D: TRBD1

DNA: TGTGCCAGCACCCGGACAGGAGCAAGGAACACTGAAGCTTTCTTT
CDR3: CASTRTGARNTEAFF
size: NA
J: TRBJ1-1
V: TRBV6-5
D: TRBD1

DNA: TGCGCCAGCCGTCGAGGGAATGAGCAGTTCTTC
CDR3: CASRRGNEQFF
size: NA
J: TRBJ2-1
V: TRBV4-1
D: NA

DNA: TGTGCCAGTAGTATTGGGACAGGTACCTACGAGCAGTACTTC
CDR3: CASSIGTGTYEQYF
size: NA
J: TRBJ2-7
V: TRBV19
D: TRBD1

DNA: TGTGCCAGCAGTTACGTGGCTAGCGGAGCCAAAAACATTCAGTACTTC
CDR3: CASSYVASGAKNIQYF
size: NA
J: TRBJ2-4
V: TRBV6-2/TRBV6-3
D: TRBD2

DNA: TGTGCCAGTAGACACAATTCACGACACCCAGCGACAGGTCTCCGAACCTACGAGCAGTACTTC
CDR3: CASRHNSRHPATGLRTYEQYF
size: NA
J: TRBJ2-7
V: TRBV19
D: NA

DNA: TGTGCCAGCAGCTTAGTGGCTAGCGGGTGGTACAATGAGCAGTTCTTC
CDR3: CASSLVASGWYNEQFF
size: NA
J: TRBJ2-1
V: TRBV7-8
D: TRBD2

DNA: TGCAGCGGGAGCTCTGGAAACACCATATATTTT
CDR3: CSGSSGNTIYF
size: once
J: TRBJ1-3
V: TRBV29-1
D: NA

DNA: TGTGCCATCGGACAGTCCGTTGATCAGCCCCAGCATTTT
CDR3: CAIGQSVDQPQHF
size: NA
J: TRBJ1-5
V: TRBV10-3
D: NA

DNA: TGTGCCAGCTCACCCGAATTAGTAGCGGGATTTATATACGAGCAGTACTTC
CDR3: CASSPELVAGFIYEQYF
size: NA
J: TRBJ2-7
V: TRBV18
D: TRBD2

DNA: TGTGCCATCAGTACAGGGGCGTGGGATGAAGCTTTCTTT
CDR3: CAISTGAWDEAFF
size: NA
J: TRBJ1-1
V: TRBV10-3
D: TRBD1

DNA: TGTGCCAGCAGTTCGACAGGCAACACCGGGGAGCTGTTTTTT
CDR3: CASSSTGNTGELFF
size: NA
J: TRBJ2-2
V: TRBV25-1
D: NA

DNA: TGTGCCAGCAGTTCCGGACTCACCTACGAGCAGTACTTC
CDR3: CASSSGLTYEQYF
size: NA
J: TRBJ2-7
V: TRBV6-5
D: NA

DNA: TGTGCCAGCAGTTTGTTTCAGGGAACTGGGGCCAACGTCCTGACTTTC
CDR3: CASSLFQGTGANVLTF
size: NA
J: TRBJ2-6
V: TRBV27
D: NA

DNA: TGTGCCAGCAGCGCGGGAGGGCCGGTTGAGCAGTTCTTC
CDR3: CASSAGGPVEQFF
size: NA
J: TRBJ2-1
V: TRBV27
D: TRBD2

DNA: TGCGCCAGCAGCTTGGGGGGACAGGGTAGCAATCAGCCCCAGCATTTT
CDR3: CASSLGGQGSNQPQHF
size: once
J: TRBJ1-5
V: TRBV5-1
D: TRBD1

DNA: TGTGCCAGCAGTCAAAACAGGGGTAACACTGAAGCTTTCTTT
CDR3: CASSQNRGNTEAFF
size: NA
J: TRBJ1-1
V: TRBV6-5
D: TRBD1

DNA: TGTGCCAGCACCGGAGAGACCCAGTACTTC
CDR3: CASTGETQYF
size: NA
J: TRBJ2-5
V: TRBV6-5
D: NA

DNA: TGTGCCATCAGTGAGTTCCAGGGCGTCGTAGCTTTCTTT
CDR3: CAISEFQGVVAFF
size: NA
J: TRBJ1-1
V: TRBV10-3
D: NA

DNA: TGTGCCAGCAGCCCCGGCCAGGGAAGCCCTCCCGACTATGGCTACACCTTC
CDR3: CASSPGQGSPPDYGYTF
size: NA
J: TRBJ1-2
V: TRBV7-9
D: NA

DNA: TGTGCCAGCTCCCCCGACAGGGCTAATTCACCCCTCCACTTT
CDR3: CASSPDRANSPLHF
size: once
J: TRBJ1-6
V: TRBV18
D: TRBD1

DNA: TGTGCCAGCAGTGCGAAACAGGGTGCGAGCACAGATACGCAGTATTTT
CDR3: CASSAKQGASTDTQYF
size: NA
J: TRBJ2-3
V: TRBV2
D: NA

DNA: TGCGCCAGCATGGCCACTGAAGCTTTCTTT
CDR3: CASMATEAFF
size: NA
J: TRBJ1-1
V: TRBV10-1
D: NA

DNA: TGTGCCAGCAGCCTACTGCCTCTCAGCGGGAGGGCCACAGATACGCAGTATTTT
CDR3: CASSLLPLSGRATDTQYF
size: NA
J: TRBJ2-3
V: TRBV9
D: TRBD2

DNA: TGTGCCAGCAGTTTCGGACAGCGTACTAACTATGGCTACACCTTC
CDR3: CASSFGQRTNYGYTF
size: NA
J: TRBJ1-2
V: TRBV7-9
D: NA

DNA: TGTGCCAGCAGCTTAGATCCCGGGAGGGCCAGTGAGCAGTTCTTC
CDR3: CASSLDPGRASEQFF
size: NA
J: TRBJ2-1
V: TRBV7-8
D: TRBD2

DNA: TGTGCCAGCAGTCCAACAGGGGTGAACACTGAAGCTTTCTTT
CDR3: CASSPTGVNTEAFF
size: NA
J: TRBJ1-1
V: TRBV7-2
D: TRBD1

DNA: TGTGCCAGTAGTTGGCTAGCGGGAGTAGAAGATACGCAGTATTTT
CDR3: CASSWLAGVEDTQYF
size: NA
J: TRBJ2-3
V: TRBV19
D: TRBD2

DNA: TGTGCCAGCAGATACAGGGGCTTTCAGCCCCAGCATTTT
CDR3: CASRYRGFQPQHF
size: NA
J: TRBJ1-5
V: TRBV12-3/TRBV12-4
D: TRBD1

DNA: TGTGCCACCAGCAGAGATCTGCTAGCGGAGGCCTCCTACAATGAGCAGTTCTTC
CDR3: CATSRDLLAEASYNEQFF
size: NA
J: TRBJ2-1
V: TRBV15
D: TRBD2

DNA: TGTGCCAGTAGTATGAGGGCCAAGACTTGGGTGGGTCCTTTCGACAATGAGCAGTTCTTC
CDR3: CASSMRAKTWVGPFDNEQFF
size: once
J: TRBJ2-1
V: TRBV19
D: NA

DNA: TGTGCCAGCAGCCGAGGGCCCTATATGACTAGCGTGTACAATGAGCAGTTCTTC
CDR3: CASSRGPYMTSVYNEQFF
size: NA
J: TRBJ2-1
V: TRBV3-1/TRBV3-2
D: TRBD2

DNA: TGCGCCAGCAGCTCCCGACCAGGGGACGTCAATCAGCCCCAGCATTTT
CDR3: CASSSRPGDVNQPQHF
size: NA
J: TRBJ1-5
V: TRBV4-1
D: NA